Described below is a single TCR beta chain sequence and its context. Its antigen is as yet unknown. An end of the junction does not agree with germline; a read error may underlie this. These data originate in a study of vaccination and CD4 T cells after COVID-19. As for the study in general: The control cultures got either a CEFX pool, an HIV-1 Nef pool, or no peptide at all.

Described treatment: roughly 10-day PBMC culture with coronavirus spike peptide pools or control peptides (ViraFEST assay). Germline V gives CDR1 SGHTA, CDR2 FQGTGA. The CDR3 consists of 13 residues. Once obtained from cultured CD4+ T cells, the DNA was sequenced using the Oncomine TCR Beta short-read assay. TCRdb re-derived calls from the PCR reads in MiXCR, one entry per CDR3 protein. The sample shows around 20,000 distinct CDR3 sequences, about 60% of them seen only once. The TCR was taken from a human donor who had recovered from COVID-19. The chain uses TRBV7-3 and TRBJ2-7; tentatively, D is TRBD1 (6 bases). The material sequenced was CD4+ T cells from blood, cultured in vitro, taken after SARS-CoV-2 vaccination. This chain's CDR3 is CVSSLDRSGEQYF. CDR3 DNA sequence: TGTGTCAGCAGCCTTGACAGGAGCGGCGAGCAGTACTTC.